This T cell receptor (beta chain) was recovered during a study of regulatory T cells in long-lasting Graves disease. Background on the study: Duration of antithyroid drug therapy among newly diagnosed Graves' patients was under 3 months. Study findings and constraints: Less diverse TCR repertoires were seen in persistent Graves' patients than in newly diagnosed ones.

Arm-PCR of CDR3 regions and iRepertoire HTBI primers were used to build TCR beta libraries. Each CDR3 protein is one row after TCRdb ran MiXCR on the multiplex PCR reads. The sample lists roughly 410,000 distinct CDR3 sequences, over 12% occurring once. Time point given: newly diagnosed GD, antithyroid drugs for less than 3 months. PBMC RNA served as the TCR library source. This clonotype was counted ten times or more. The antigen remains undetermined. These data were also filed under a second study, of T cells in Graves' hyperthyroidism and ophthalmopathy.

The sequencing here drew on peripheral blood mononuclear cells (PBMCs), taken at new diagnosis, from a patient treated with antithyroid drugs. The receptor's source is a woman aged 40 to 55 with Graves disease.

The CDR3 region has the DNA TGTGCCAGCAGCATCGGACAGGGTATTATGGGTACTGAAGCTTTCTTT. Protein sequence: CASSIGQGIMGTEAFF. The chain is built from TRBV11-2 and TRBJ1-1; 8 nucleotides align to TRBD1. CDR1 and CDR2 (germline): SGHAT, FQNNGV. The CDR3 is 16 amino acids. J lost 5 bases, V lost 5 bases, and 13 bases had no gene match.